The 3 T cell receptor beta chains presented below share a single source sample, sequenced in a study of blood T cell repertoires in COVID-19. Assay used: immunoSEQ multiplex PCR; TCRdb lists only in-frame clones, some missing. Here the sample spans some 240,000 clones, approximately 80% being singletons. The specimen sequenced was peripheral blood. The receptors come from a woman of 80 years or more with COVID-19, enrolled during active disease.

CDR3 bases: TGCGCCAGCAGCCATCCGGGACTAGCTTCCTACGAGCAGTACTTC. Amino acid sequence: CASSHPGLASYEQYF. V is TRBV4-1 and J is TRBJ2-7; 9 bases map to TRBD2. CDR1 is MGHRA and CDR2 is YSYEKL in the germline V gene. V lost 3 bases and J lost 1; bases outside the gene matches: 4. The CDR3 consists of 15 residues.

The chain is built from TRBV12-3 or TRBV12-4 and TRBJ1-1, with D perhaps matching TRBD1 (5 bases). This CDR3 region has 13 residues. Trimming removed 3 bases from V and 5 bases from J, with 10 bases in between. CDR3 protein: CASSFQGRTEAFF. The CDR3 nucleotides are TGTGCCAGCAGTTTTCAGGGAAGGACTGAAGCTTTCTTT.

V is TRBV7-9 and J is TRBJ1-1; perhaps TRBD1 as D (6 bases). The germline gives CDR1 SEHNR, CDR2 FQNEAQ (reference sequence). With 2 bases removed from V and 4 bases from J, the gap between germline ends came to 14 bases. CDR3 length: 15 amino acids. CDR3 region: CASSLINRAATEAFF. The CDR3, as DNA: TGTGCCAGCAGCTTAATCAACAGGGCGGCCACTGAAGCTTTCTTT.